This TCR beta chain was obtained from a study of blood T cell repertoires in COVID-19 (dated by TCRdb to 2020 to 2022). As for the study more broadly: The collaborator samples originated in the United States, Italy and Spain and spanned the acute and convalescent phases of COVID-19. The material from the prospective study consisted of cDNA or gDNA derived from T cells, B-cell-depleted T cells, or PBMCs. The dataset comprised deeply sampled blood TCRbeta repertoires from subjects exposed to, actively infected with, or recovered from COVID-19. The repertoires were released in a freely available public database intended as a resource for research on the immune response to SARS-CoV-2. The samples were drawn from the first 160 participants of the ongoing ImmuneRACE study and from roughly 1,300 subjects provided by 6 global collaborators. Nearly every sample came with metadata listing a de-identified subject ID, COVID-19 status, age in years and sex. Where HLA class I and class II types were available, the types were taken from metadata supplied by the sample provider, not from assay-based typing. General findings and caveats noted by the study authors: How much clinical and demographic metadata was included differed by source and by participant, and the metadata was provided uncurated.

Of note for this clone: Its antigen target is currently unknown. There are no base qualities to consult, and no much larger clone falls within one base.

TCRbeta CDR3 regions were amplified from genomic DNA by means of the immunoSEQ Assay, a bias-controlled multiplex PCR. Regarding the original processing steps: The number of nucleated cells in each sample was estimated from the amplification of reference gene primers within the assay. Sequence reads were collapsed and filtered to measure the absolute abundance of every unique TCRbeta CDR3 rearrangement. Productive Simpson clonality was computed per sample as the square root of Simpson's diversity index over productive rearrangements. TCRdb retrieved this table from immuneACCESS and kept in-frame rearrangements only. Not all clones are present; in checked studies, unresolved V genes account for under half, and no reason is known for the remainder. V and J calls and clone size are given by that table; D and trimming were obtained from the DNA. Present in this sample are about 80,000 clones, about 80% of which were seen just once. The ten largest make up roughly 10% of the sample.

V lost 0 bases and J lost 2 bases; the stretch between them is 11 bases long. CDR1 and CDR2, looked up from the germline V gene, are MGHRA and YSYEKL. Inclusive of the bounding cysteine and phenylalanine, the CDR3 is 16 residues long. Of the read, only the CDR3 DNA is kept; its 48 bases are in frame from base 1. Each collaborating institution followed its own protocols to collect whole blood in K2EDTA tubes. Collaborator samples were shipped for TCRbeta analysis as frozen whole blood, isolated PBMCs, or DNA extracted from either sample type. The sample taken for sequencing was peripheral blood. Here the chain combines TRBV4-1 and TRBJ1-5; a tentative D match to TRBD1 spans 6 bases. The receptor was isolated from a human donor in a cohort sampled during active COVID-19. The CDR3 sequence is CASSQDQGLGNQPQHF. The DNA reads TGCGCCAGCAGCCAAGACCAGGGGTTGGGCAATCAGCCCCAGCATTTT.